These 30 T cell receptor beta chains came from one sample sequenced in a study of cytomegalovirus exposure and HLA in healthy donors. The PCR contained 60 Vbeta and 13 Jbeta primers. Some clones are missing from TCRdb's copy, which holds only in-frame ones; the method was immunoSEQ multiplex PCR. The sample includes fewer than 150,000 clones, roughly 80% of them seen just once. The sequencing sample was made of PBMCs. The receptors were gathered from a female donor in good health and CMV-seronegative.

The chain uses TRBV4-2 and TRBJ1-5, with TRBD1 matching over 7 bases. V dropped 0 bases and J dropped 11; count of bases not matched to a gene: 7. The CDR3 sequence is 14 residues long. CDR1 and CDR2 (germline): LGHNA, YNFKEQ. The CDR3 protein is CASSQEGGTTAQHF. CDR3 nucleotides: TGTGCCAGCAGCCAAGAAGGGGGCACGACAGCCCAGCATTTT.

This chain uses TRBV9 with TRBJ2-7; TRBD2 aligns across 9 bases. The CDR3 totals 15 residues. The junction had 6 bases not matched to a gene; V was cut back by 0 bases and J by 5 bases. Germline CDR1 reads SGDLS; CDR2 reads YYNGEE. The CDR3 region has the DNA TGTGCCAGCAGCGTAGGGCTAGCGGGATACGACGAGCAGTACTTC. Its translation is CASSVGLAGYDEQYF.

The rearrangement links TRBV28 to TRBJ2-7; D might be TRBD2 (6 bases). The CDR3 is 14 amino acids. V lost 5 bases and J lost 0, with 11 bases in between. Germline V CDR1 and CDR2: MDHEN, SYDVKM. CDR3 protein: CASSGGGGSYEQYF. Written as DNA, the CDR3 is TGTGCCAGCAGTGGTGGGGGAGGCTCCTACGAGCAGTACTTC.

The V and J genes are TRBV18 and TRBJ1-4; TRBD1 might be the D (5 bases). There are 16 residues in the CDR3. The germline V gene has CDR1 KGHSH and CDR2 LQKENI. Trimming left V 3 bases short and J 0 bases short, with 11 bases between. For the CDR3, the DNA is TGTGCCAGCTCACCTATCGACAGACCAACTAATGAAAAACTGTTTTTT. Translating it yields CASSPIDRPTNEKLFF.

The chain links TRBV18 to TRBJ2-1; 11 bases align to TRBD2. The CDR3 runs to 16 residues. The J segment lost 6 bases and the V segment lost 2 bases, leaving 6 bases of the junction unmatched. Germline-derived CDR1 and CDR2 are KGHSH and LQKENI. CDR3 sequence: CASSPVPGLAVNEQFF. Here the CDR3 DNA reads TGTGCCAGCTCACCAGTCCCGGGACTAGCGGTCAATGAGCAGTTCTTC.

The chain carries TRBV5-4 and TRBJ2-1; 7 positions match TRBD2. The CDR3 extends over 16 amino acids. J lost 3 bases, V lost 2 bases, and 8 bases had no gene match. Germline lookup yields CDR1 SGHNT and CDR2 YYREEE (reference sequence). This chain's CDR3 is CASSFSGRALYNEQFF. The CDR3 nucleotides are TGTGCCAGCAGCTTCAGTGGGAGGGCCCTCTACAATGAGCAGTTCTTC.

This clone was detected once. This chain uses TRBV6-5 with TRBJ2-5; TRBD1 aligns across 7 bases. Trimming took 1 base from V and 1 from J; bases not matched to a gene: 3. Germline CDR1 reads MNHEY; CDR2 reads SVGAGI. The CDR3 loop spans 15 amino acids. The CDR3 DNA reads TGTGCCAGCAGTTACTGGACAGGCTCCCAAGAGACCCAGTACTTC. Translated, it gives CASSYWTGSQETQYF.

This clone was seen only once. This chain uses TRBV7-2 with TRBJ1-1; perhaps TRBD1 as D (5 bases). Trimming stripped 2 bases from V and 1 base from J, with 14 bases between. CDR1 and CDR2 (germline): SGHTA, FQGNSA. This CDR3 contains 16 residues. The CDR3 reads CASSLMARGTNTEAFF. In DNA form, the CDR3 reads TGTGCCAGCAGCTTAATGGCAAGGGGAACGAACACTGAAGCTTTCTTT.

The chain carries TRBV27 and TRBJ2-5; no clear D. Germline V gene data show CDR1 as MNHEY and CDR2 as SMNVEV (reference sequence). The CDR3 covers 13 residues. V was pared by 6 bases and J by 3 bases, with 11 bases between. CDR3 coding DNA: TGTGCCAGCAGGTTAGCAGGTGAAGAGACCCAGTACTTC. Protein sequence: CASRLAGEETQYF.

This chain joins TRBV6-4 and TRBJ2-3; 11 bases align to TRBD1. The germline V gene has CDR1 MRHNA and CDR2 SNTAGT. The CDR3 is 14 residues long. V gave up 4 bases and J gave up 4 bases; unmatched junction bases: 1. The CDR3 sequence is CASSGTGGADTQYF. The CDR3, as DNA: TGTGCCAGCAGTGGGACAGGGGGCGCAGATACGCAGTATTTT.

The chain joins TRBV10-3 to TRBJ2-7; 8 bases fit TRBD2. Germline V CDR1 and CDR2: ENHRY, SYGVKD. V was clipped by 4 bases and J by 0 bases; unmatched bases: 8. The CDR3 consists of 16 residues. CDR3 amino acids: CAISAGGTTRSYEQYF. Written as DNA, the CDR3 is TGTGCCATCAGTGCGGGAGGGACAACTCGCTCCTACGAGCAGTACTTC.

The table lists this clone with a few counts. J is TRBJ1-4 and V is TRBV2, with 7 bases identical to TRBD1. The CDR3 has 16 residues. V gave up 6 bases and J gave up 2 bases; unmatched junction bases: 9. Germline V gene sequence: CDR1 SNHLY, CDR2 FYNNEI. CDR3 region: CASRQGGRTTNEKLFF. The CDR3 nucleotides read TGTGCCAGCAGGCAGGGGGGCAGGACGACTAATGAAAAACTGTTTTTT.

The chain combines TRBV15 with TRBJ1-4; D is uncertain. Germline V gene sequence: CDR1 LNHNV, CDR2 YYDKDF (reference sequence). The V gene lost 1 base and the J gene lost 8 bases, with 11 bases spanning the gap. The CDR3 is 14 amino acids. CDR3 DNA: TGTGCCACCAGCAGAGTATTTGAGGGAGAAAAACTGTTTTTT. This sequence encodes CATSRVFEGEKLFF. The whole variable domain, remainder taken from reference TRBV15 and TRBJ1-4, is DAMVIQNPRYQVTQFGKPVTLSCSQTLNHNVMYWYQQKSSQAPKLLFHYYDKDFNNEADTPDNFQSRRPNTSFCFLDIRSPGLGDTAMYLCATSRVFEGEKLFFGSGTQLSVL.

This chain links TRBV6-1 with TRBJ1-1; the match to TRBD1 covers 8 bases. The CDR3 runs to 13 residues. With V trimmed by 7 bases and J by 4 bases, 5 bases remained unmatched. CDR1 and CDR2 from the germline V gene are MNHNS and SASEGT. The CDR3 DNA sequence: TGTGCCAGCACCCTCACAGGGGGCACTGAAGCTTTCTTT. This gives the protein CASTLTGGTEAFF.

V and J are TRBV11-2 and TRBJ2-7, with a weak D call TRBD2 (7 bases). The CDR3 runs to 14 residues. Looked up from germline, CDR1 is SGHAT and CDR2 is FQNNGV. V lost 2 bases to trimming and J lost 0 bases, with 8 bases between them. CDR3 region: CASSLRGGSYEQYF. The DNA of the CDR3 is TGTGCCAGCAGCTTAAGGGGGGGCTCCTACGAGCAGTACTTC.

The chain has TRBV2 and TRBJ1-2; the D is unclear. This CDR3 has 13 amino acids. Germline V gene lookup returns CDR1 SNHLY and CDR2 FYNNEI. V gave up 6 bases and J gave up 3 bases, with 11 bases separating them. CDR3 amino acids: CASSGESYYGYTF. In DNA, the CDR3 is TGTGCCAGCAGCGGGGAGTCCTACTATGGCTACACCTTC.

The V call is TRBV9, the J call TRBJ1-1, with D possibly matching TRBD1 (6 bases). CDR3 length: 19 residues. The germline gives CDR1 SGDLS, CDR2 YYNGEE. The ends were cut back, 4 bases at V and 0 bases at J, with 25 bases in the middle. As DNA, the CDR3 is TGTGCCAGCAGCACGGACCCGTCCAGGGGTGGGGAAATGAACACTGAAGCTTTCTTT. It codes for CASSTDPSRGGEMNTEAFF.

The rearrangement links TRBV15 to TRBJ2-3, with D possibly TRBD2 on 5 matching bases. V was clipped by 0 bases and J by 1 base, with 11 bases between them. Germline CDR1 reads LNHNV; CDR2 reads YYDKDF (reference sequence). This CDR3 contains 16 residues. As DNA, the CDR3 is TGTGCCACCAGCAGAGATTTGGGAGTGGGCACAGATACGCAGTATTTT. Protein sequence: CATSRDLGVGTDTQYF.

The rearrangement uses TRBV30 and TRBJ1-2; D possibly corresponds to TRBD1 (6 bases). The germline gives CDR1 GTSNPN, CDR2 SVGIG (reference sequence). The CDR3 has 13 amino acids. Trimming left V 8 bases short and J 3 bases short, with 16 bases between. The CDR3 nucleotides read TGTGCCGGAGGCCGGGACATGCACTATGGCTACACCTTC. Residues: CAGGRDMHYGYTF.

The V gene is TRBV28, the J gene TRBJ2-5; 7 bases are shared with TRBD2. From germline, CDR1 is MDHEN and CDR2 SYDVKM. After removal of 3 bases from V and 4 bases from J, the junction contained 11 bases not matched to a gene. This CDR3 spans 16 amino acids. CDR3 amino acids: CASSLALADWGETQYF. As DNA, the CDR3 is TGTGCCAGCAGTTTGGCCCTAGCGGACTGGGGAGAGACCCAGTACTTC.

This chain links TRBV2 with TRBJ1-3; possibly TRBD1 for D (5 bases). This CDR3 comprises 17 residues. V lost 7 bases and J 8 bases, leaving 27 bases between the germline ends. CDR1 and CDR2 (germline): SNHLY, FYNNEI. Here the CDR3 DNA reads TGTGCCAGCAAAGCAGGGAGGCTTGGGGTCTTAGGAGACACCATATATTTT. It translates to CASKAGRLGVLGDTIYF.

This clone appeared a few times. The chain uses TRBV5-4 and TRBJ2-5; 7 bases are a match to TRBD2. The CDR3 loop spans 15 amino acids. Unmatched junction bases numbered 6, after V lost 4 bases and J lost 0 bases. Germline loops: CDR1 SGHNT, CDR2 YYREEE (reference sequence). DNA for the CDR3: TGTGCCAGCAGCCTCCGGGGAGGGTACCAAGAGACCCAGTACTTC. Translating it yields CASSLRGGYQETQYF.

The chain joins TRBV6-5 to TRBJ2-2, with 7 bases matching TRBD2. The germline gives CDR1 MNHEY, CDR2 SVGAGI. After removal of 6 bases from V and 4 bases from J, the junction contained 2 bases not matched to a gene. CDR3 length: 13 amino acids. CDR3 region: CASRTSITGELFF. As DNA, the CDR3 is TGTGCCAGCAGGACTAGCATCACCGGGGAGCTGTTTTTT.

The genes are TRBV27 and TRBJ2-7, with 9 bases that match TRBD1. The CDR3 is 16 residues long. The germline V gene encodes CDR1 MNHEY and CDR2 SMNVEV (reference sequence). With V trimmed by 6 bases and J by 2 bases, 11 bases remained unmatched. The CDR3 DNA reads as TGTGCCAGCAGCCCCAGGGGGACAGGGTTTGCCTACGAGCAGTACTTC. It yields the protein CASSPRGTGFAYEQYF.

This chain uses TRBV28 with TRBJ1-5; the D is unclear. Trimming stripped 5 bases from V and 1 base from J, with 15 bases between. CDR3 length equals 16 residues. CDR1 MDHEN and CDR2 SYDVKM come from the germline V gene. The CDR3 protein is CASSTTRRLSNQPQHF. CDR3 coding DNA: TGTGCCAGCAGTACGACACGCCGCCTAAGCAATCAGCCCCAGCATTTT.

This clone was observed a handful of times. The rearrangement joins TRBV11-3 to TRBJ1-1; tentatively, D is TRBD1 (5 bases). Looked up from germline, CDR1 is SGHNT and CDR2 is YENEEA. V was cut by 5 bases and J by 4 bases, with 8 bases left in between. The CDR3 runs to 12 residues. This CDR3 reads CASSRRGTEAFF. DNA of the CDR3: TGTGCCAGCAGCCGGAGGGGCACTGAAGCTTTCTTT.

The rearrangement uses TRBV14 and TRBJ1-3; unclear D gene. The CDR3 loop spans 14 amino acids. CDR1 and CDR2 (germline): SGHDN, FVKESK. V was trimmed by 1 base and J by 4 bases, leaving 8 bases between them. The CDR3 here is CASSQVRFGNTIYF. The CDR3 coding sequence is TGTGCCAGCAGCCAAGTGAGATTCGGAAACACCATATATTTT.

J is TRBJ2-1 and V is TRBV7-3, with TRBD2 matching 12 bases. The CDR3 extends over 15 amino acids. V lost 5 bases, J lost 7 bases, and 6 bases stayed unmatched. Looked up from germline, CDR1 is SGHTA and CDR2 is FQGTGA. For the CDR3, the DNA is TGTGCCAGCAGCCCGACTAGCGGGAGTGGTAATGAGCAGTTCTTC. Translation gives CASSPTSGSGNEQFF. Full variable domain (rest looked up from reference TRBV7-3 and TRBJ2-1): GAGVSQTPSNKVTEKGKYVELRCDPISGHTALYWYRQSLGQGPEFLIYFQGTGAADDSGLPNDRFFAVRPEGSVSTLKIQRTERGDSAVYLCASSPTSGSGNEQFFGPGTRLTVL.

The V gene is TRBV30, the J gene TRBJ2-7; D unclear. Germline-derived CDR1 and CDR2 are GTSNPN and SVGIG (reference sequence). With 1 base removed from V and 3 bases from J, the gap between germline ends came to 7 bases. The CDR3 is 12 residues long. This chain's CDR3 is CAWSESRYEQYF. As DNA, the CDR3 is TGTGCCTGGAGTGAAAGCCGCTACGAGCAGTACTTC.

The genes are TRBV5-4 and TRBJ2-7, with D uncertain. Germline CDR1 reads SGHNT; CDR2 reads YYREEE (reference sequence). Trimming removed 2 bases at V and 0 bases at J, with 9 bases between. The CDR3 has 14 residues. The CDR3 protein is CASSLDSSSYEQYF. The CDR3, as DNA: TGTGCCAGCAGCTTAGACTCAAGCTCCTACGAGCAGTACTTC.